This T cell receptor (beta chain) originates from a study of cytomegalovirus exposure and HLA in healthy donors. General observations from the study: Equally common other TCR beta chains were less clonally expanded than HLA-associated ones, a later analysis found.

Germline assignment: CDR1 MNHNS and CDR2 SASEGT. The CDR3 contains 13 residues. V shed 4 bases, J shed 4 bases, and the junction held 3 bases outside the gene matches. Notes on this clone: Its antigen is unknown.

Use of 60 Vbeta and 13 Jbeta primers characterized the PCR. Repertoires were generated with immunoSEQ multiplex PCR, while TCRdb's copy carries only in-frame clones and drops some. The table records more than 100,000 clones, about four fifths of them present only once. The chain has TRBV6-1 and TRBJ1-2; 7 bases align to TRBD1. The source is a male donor in good health and CMV-seronegative. Sequenced: PBMCs. This CDR3 is CASSGDSSYGYTF. DNA for the CDR3: TGTGCCAGCAGTGGGGACAGTTCCTATGGCTACACCTTC.